Listed here are 14 T cell receptor beta chains from one sample, sequenced in a study of CD8 T cells in ankylosing spondylitis. TCRdb ran MiXCR on the 5' RACE reads and lists one entry per CDR3 protein. The table has roughly 160,000 distinct CDR3 sequences, around a tenth seen once; the top ten hold about 27%. The source material was blood, either unsorted or a sorted T cell fraction (not recorded which). The receptors were sampled from a male donor with ankylosing spondylitis or in good health (not recorded which).

The chain carries TRBV7-8 and TRBJ2-5; D is undetermined. The CDR3 is 15 residues long. Germline values: CDR1 SGHVS, CDR2 FQNEAQ. V lost 1 base and J 3 bases, leaving 12 bases between the germline ends. CDR3 region: CASSLGTALEETQYF. The CDR3 DNA reads TGTGCCAGCAGCTTAGGGACCGCACTGGAAGAGACCCAGTACTTC.

This chain links TRBV11-2 with TRBJ1-1; D ambiguous. The germline CDR1 and CDR2 sequences are SGHAT and FQNNGV. V lost 5 bases and J lost 0, with 25 bases in between. There are 19 residues in the CDR3. CDR3 DNA sequence: TGTGCCAGCAGCGTTACGGCGTCGAGGGCCGAACGGCTGAACACTGAAGCTTTCTTT. Translated: CASSVTASRAERLNTEAFF.

This clonotype was counted ten times or more. The V call is TRBV5-1, the J call TRBJ2-3, with D unclear. The germline V and J ends were trimmed by 0 bases and 0 bases, with 8 bases remaining between them. This CDR3 is 15 amino acids long. Germline values: CDR1 SGHRS, CDR2 YFSETQ. CDR3 DNA sequence: TGCGCCAGCAGCTTGGACTCTTCTAGCACAGATACGCAGTATTTT. Protein: CASSLDSSSTDTQYF.

This clonotype was seen many times. The rearrangement links TRBV27 to TRBJ1-4, with D unclear. The CDR3 covers 16 residues. Germline V gene sequence: CDR1 MNHEY, CDR2 SMNVEV (reference sequence). V was shortened by 0 bases and J by 1 base, with 9 bases between the two germline ends. Here the CDR3 reads CASSLSGFGTNEKLFF. CDR3 in DNA: TGTGCCAGCAGTTTATCGGGTTTTGGAACTAATGAAAAACTGTTTTTT.

At least ten counts were recorded for this clonotype. This chain connects TRBV18 to TRBJ1-2; D may be TRBD1 (5 bases). Germline values: CDR1 KGHSH, CDR2 LQKENI. CDR3 length equals 14 residues. V was trimmed by 3 bases and J by 4 bases, leaving 12 bases between them. This CDR3 reads CASSPPQEIYGYTF. The CDR3 nucleotides read TGTGCCAGCTCACCCCCACAGGAAATCTATGGCTACACCTTC.

This clonotype was recorded many times. The chain is built from TRBV7-2 and TRBJ2-1, with 11 bases lining up with TRBD2. The CDR3 has 17 residues. The ends lost 4 bases at V and 10 bases at J; junction bases unmatched: 15. The germline V gene encodes CDR1 SGHTA and CDR2 FQGNSA. For the CDR3, the DNA is TGTGCCAGCAGCTCACTATTCAGTAGCGGGGGGGCTCGGGAGCAGTTCTTC. It yields the protein CASSSLFSSGGAREQFF.

The genes are TRBV5-1 and TRBJ1-1; a possible D gene is TRBD1 (5 bases). The V and J ends lost 4 bases and 4 bases respectively, with 17 bases between them. The germline CDR1 and CDR2 sequences are SGHRS and YFSETQ. CDR3 length: 15 residues. CDR3 residues: CASSLGSGGGTEAFF. As DNA, the CDR3 is TGCGCCAGCAGCCTCGGATCCGGGGGTGGCACTGAAGCTTTCTTT. The variable domain in full, completed from reference TRBV5-1 and TRBJ1-1, reads KAGVTQTPRYLIKTRGQQVTLSCSPISGHRSVSWYQQTPGQGLQFLFEYFSETQRNKGNFPGRFSGRQFSNSRSEMNVSTLELGDSALYLCASSLGSGGGTEAFFGQGTRLTVV.

This clonotype was observed at least ten times. The rearrangement uses TRBV11-2 and TRBJ2-3; 12 bases align to TRBD2. J lost 2 bases, V lost 2 bases, and 11 bases had no gene match. Germline lookup yields CDR1 SGHAT and CDR2 FQNNGV. The CDR3 extends over 19 amino acids. As DNA, the CDR3 is TGTGCCAGCAGCTTACGTACTAGCGGGGGGTCCCCTTTCACAGATACGCAGTATTTT. Translating it yields CASSLRTSGGSPFTDTQYF.

This clonotype was picked up many times. V gene TRBV4-3 combines with J gene TRBJ1-2, with D possibly being TRBD1 (6 bases). This CDR3 contains 15 residues. Trimming cost V 1 base and J 4 bases, with 13 bases left between them. Germline loops: CDR1 LGHNA, CDR2 YSLEER. The DNA for the CDR3 is TGCGCCAGCAGCCAAGTTCTACAGGGAGCCTATGGCTACACCTTC. It yields the protein CASSQVLQGAYGYTF.

This clonotype came up many times. The CDR3 bases are TGCAGTGCTAGAGGGACTAGCGGGAGTACAACCGGGGAGCTGTTTTTT. It is translated as CSARGTSGSTTGELFF. The chain employs TRBV20-1 and TRBJ2-2, with 13 bases aligning to TRBD2. V lost 1 base and J lost 5; bases outside the gene matches: 4. The CDR3 spans 16 residues. From germline, CDR1 is DFQATT and CDR2 SNEGSKA (reference sequence).

In its sample, this clonotype was seen a few times. The rearrangement joins TRBV7-2 to TRBJ1-1, with 8 bases that match TRBD1. This CDR3 contains 15 residues. Germline V gene lookup returns CDR1 SGHTA and CDR2 FQGNSA. The V segment lost 4 bases and the J segment 5 bases; nucleotides outside the gene matches: 9. CDR3 sequence reads: CASSYYRGEGTEAFF. The CDR3 DNA follows: TGTGCCAGCAGCTATTACAGGGGGGAGGGTACTGAAGCTTTCTTT. The entire variable domain, with the rest obtained from reference TRBV7-2 and TRBJ1-1, is as follows: GAGVSQSPSNKVTEKGKDVELRCDPISGHTALYWYRQSLGQGLEFLIYFQGNSAPDKSGLPSDRFSAERTGGSVSTLTIQRTQQEDSAVYLCASSYYRGEGTEAFFGQGTRLTVV.

This chain connects TRBV7-2 to TRBJ1-1, with TRBD1 matching 10 bases. CDR1 SGHTA and CDR2 FQGNSA come from the germline V gene. V lost 3 bases and J lost 3; bases outside the gene matches: 4. This CDR3 comprises 15 residues. As DNA, the CDR3 is TGTGCCAGCAGCTTGGACAGGGGGTCTGACACTGAAGCTTTCTTT. The encoded protein is CASSLDRGSDTEAFF.

The sample holds many counts of this clonotype. The chain uses TRBV6-1 and TRBJ1-2; D is undetermined. V was cut by 4 bases and J by 8 bases, with 17 bases left in between. The CDR3 has 14 amino acids. From germline, CDR1 is MNHNS and CDR2 SASEGT. The CDR3 DNA follows: TGTGCCAGCAGTGGGCCCGGTGGTCATGAGGGCTACACCTTC. Its translation is CASSGPGGHEGYTF.

As regards this clonotype: A read error is possible here, since a much larger clone lies one base away. The V and J genes are TRBV20-1 and TRBJ2-3, with D possibly matching TRBD2 (5 bases). The CDR3 is 14 amino acids. Germline V gives CDR1 DFQATT, CDR2 SNEGSKA (reference sequence). V dropped 1 base and J dropped 6 bases, with 14 bases sitting between them. CDR3 sequence: CSARGRGYVDTQYF. The CDR3 nucleotides are TGCAGTGCTAGAGGACGCGGGTATGTTGATACGCAGTATTTT.